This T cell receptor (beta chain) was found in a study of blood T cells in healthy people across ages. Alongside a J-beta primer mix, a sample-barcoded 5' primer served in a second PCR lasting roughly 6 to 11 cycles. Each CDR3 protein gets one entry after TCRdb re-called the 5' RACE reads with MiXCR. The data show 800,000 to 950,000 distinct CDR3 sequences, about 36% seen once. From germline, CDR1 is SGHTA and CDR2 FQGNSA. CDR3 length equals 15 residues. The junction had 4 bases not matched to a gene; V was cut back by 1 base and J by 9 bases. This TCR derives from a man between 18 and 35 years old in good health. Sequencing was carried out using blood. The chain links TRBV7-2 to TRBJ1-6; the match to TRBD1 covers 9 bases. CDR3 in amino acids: CASSLVTGGPSPLHF. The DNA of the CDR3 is TGTGCCAGCAGCTTAGTGACAGGGGGACCTTCACCCCTCCACTTT.